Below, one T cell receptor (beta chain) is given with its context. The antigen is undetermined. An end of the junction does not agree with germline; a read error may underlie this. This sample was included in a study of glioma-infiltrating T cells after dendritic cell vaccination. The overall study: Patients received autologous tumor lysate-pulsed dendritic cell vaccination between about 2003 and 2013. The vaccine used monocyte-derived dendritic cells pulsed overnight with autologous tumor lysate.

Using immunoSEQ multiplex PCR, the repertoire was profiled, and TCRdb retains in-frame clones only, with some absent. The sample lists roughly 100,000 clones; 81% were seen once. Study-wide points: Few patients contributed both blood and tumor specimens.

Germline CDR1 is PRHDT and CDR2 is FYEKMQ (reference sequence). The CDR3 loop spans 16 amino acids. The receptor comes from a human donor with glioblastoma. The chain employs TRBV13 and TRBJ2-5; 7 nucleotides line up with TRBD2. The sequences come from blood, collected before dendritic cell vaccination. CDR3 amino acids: CASSLGDGGIEETQYF. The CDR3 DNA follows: TGTGCCAGCAGCCTAGGGGACGGGGGGATTGAAGAGACCCAGTACTTC.